What follows are 12 T cell receptor beta chains derived from one specimen sequenced in a study of CD8 T cells in Susac syndrome. Random hexamers served to reverse transcribe roughly 0.5 to 1 ug RNA. TCRdb passed the immunoSEQ multiplex PCR reads through MiXCR, listing each CDR3 protein once. This table has fewer than 200,000 distinct CDR3 sequences, 80% to 95% appearing once. The specimen sequenced was CD4+ T cells from PBMCs. These receptors were collected from a human donor in good health.

V usage is TRBV7-3 and J usage is TRBJ2-1; tentatively, D is TRBD2 (5 bases). Germline-derived CDR1 and CDR2 are SGHTA and FQGTGA. The CDR3 covers 15 residues. Trimming stripped 1 base from V and 8 bases from J, with 15 bases between. The CDR3 loop reads CASSLRGQINYEQFF. CDR3 in DNA: TGTGCCAGCAGCTTAAGAGGGCAAATAAACTATGAGCAGTTCTTC.

This chain uses TRBV6-2 or TRBV6-3 with TRBJ2-7; the D gene is possibly TRBD2 (6 bases). The CDR3 covers 11 residues. Trimming left V 6 bases short and J 3 bases short, with 6 bases between. In germline, CDR1 is MNHEY, CDR2 SVGEGT. CDR3 bases: TGTGCCAGCAGGGACTACTACGAGCAGTACTTC. Amino acids: CASRDYYEQYF.

V is TRBV18 and J is TRBJ1-1, with TRBD1 identical over 9 bases. Germline V gene data show CDR1 as KGHSH and CDR2 as LQKENI. V was pared by 6 bases and J by 4 bases, with 12 bases of the junction left unmatched. The CDR3 spans 16 residues. The CDR3 coding sequence is TGTGCCAGCTCTCTAGTAGGGACAGGGAGGAGCACTGAAGCTTTCTTT. As protein: CASSLVGTGRSTEAFF.

The V and J genes are TRBV6-6 and TRBJ1-1; no clear D. Trimming pared 8 bases from V and 4 bases from J, leaving 5 bases between. CDR1 and CDR2 (germline): MNHNY, SVGAGI (reference sequence). The CDR3 is 10 residues long. CDR3 bases: TGTGCCAGCGGGGTCACTGAAGCTTTCTTT. Protein product: CASGVTEAFF.

This chain links TRBV20-1 with TRBJ2-3, with TRBD2 matching over 8 bases. Trimming took 4 bases from V and 1 from J; bases not matched to a gene: 7. From germline, CDR1 is DFQATT and CDR2 SNEGSKA (reference sequence). The CDR3 is 15 residues long. In nucleotides, the CDR3 is TGCAGTGCTAAGTCTGGAGCGGGGGGCACAGATACGCAGTATTTT. This translates into CSAKSGAGGTDTQYF.

The chain has TRBV2 and TRBJ1-5; tentative D call: TRBD1 (5 bases). The V and J ends lost 5 bases and 0 bases respectively, with 17 bases between them. This CDR3 is built from 17 residues. Germline V gives CDR1 SNHLY, CDR2 FYNNEI. The CDR3 loop is CASSPPAQAISNQPQHF. CDR3 nucleotide sequence: TGTGCCAGCAGTCCCCCCGCACAGGCTATTAGCAATCAGCCCCAGCATTTT.

This chain connects TRBV10-3 to TRBJ2-2; D call uncertain. Germline loops: CDR1 ENHRY, CDR2 SYGVKD. The ends were cut back, 5 bases at V and 2 bases at J, with 3 bases in the middle. CDR3 size: 12 residues. In DNA, the CDR3 is TGTGCCATCAGTTCCAACACCGGGGAGCTGTTTTTT. Translated, it gives CAISSNTGELFF.

The gene calls are TRBV20-1 and TRBJ2-1, with 14 bases lining up with TRBD2. Unmatched junction bases numbered 4, after V lost 5 bases and J lost 7 bases. The V gene's germline CDR1 is DFQATT and CDR2 SNEGSKA (reference sequence). The CDR3 is made up of 14 amino acids. Here the CDR3 reads CSARTSGGRNEQFF. In nucleotides, the CDR3 is TGCAGTGCTCGGACTAGCGGGGGGAGGAATGAGCAGTTCTTC.

The CDR3 DNA reads TGCAGCGTACGGGGGGCGCTCGAAAATGAAAAACTGTTTTTT. As protein: CSVRGALENEKLFF. V usage is TRBV29-1 and J usage is TRBJ1-4; D is perhaps TRBD1 (6 bases). CDR1 SQVTM and CDR2 ANQGSEA come from the germline V gene. The CDR3 has 14 amino acids. V was pared by 6 bases and J by 5 bases, with 16 bases between.

The chain couples TRBV28 to TRBJ2-3; TRBD1 might be the D (5 bases). V lost 3 bases and J lost 3, with 7 bases in between. The CDR3 is 13 residues long. The germline gives CDR1 MDHEN, CDR2 SYDVKM. CDR3 protein: CASSLQGTDTQYF. As DNA, the CDR3 is TGTGCCAGCAGTTTGCAGGGTACAGATACGCAGTATTTT.

The chain has TRBV12-3 or TRBV12-4 and TRBJ1-1, with D unresolved. The V end lost 8 bases, the J end lost 1 base, and 11 bases lay between the germline ends. This CDR3 region has 13 residues. The CDR3 reads CASGNKPNTEAFF. The CDR3 coding sequence is TGTGCCAGCGGGAATAAACCGAACACTGAAGCTTTCTTT.

In nucleotides, the CDR3 is TGTGCCAGCAGCCTCCCCGGGGGAGTTGGAGGCTACACCTTC. As protein: CASSLPGGVGGYTF. V gene TRBV7-6 combines with J gene TRBJ1-2; D is possibly TRBD1 (5 bases). The CDR3 runs to 14 residues. V gave up 5 bases and J gave up 8 bases, with 18 bases separating them. Germline CDR1 SGHVS, CDR2 FNYEAQ.